A single TCR beta chain is shown here with its context. The antigen is unknown. Profiling relied on immunoSEQ multiplex PCR, and the TCRdb table lists in-frame clones only, not all of them. Here the sample spans 150,000 or so clones, approximately 91% being singletons. This specimen comes from a study of graft-versus-host responses after intestinal transplantation. The CDR3 loop spans 12 amino acids. This clonotype was obtained from a human donor who received an intestinal transplant. The starting material was unstimulated CD4+ T cells sorted from spleen or lymph node cells, obtained before intestinal transplant. The chain joins TRBV12-1 to TRBJ1-4; the table calls TRBD1, which could not be checked here. TRBV12-1 is a pseudogene locus. The CDR3 DNA reads TGTGCCAGCAGCTTCCGACACGAAAAACTGTTTTTT. This codes for CASSFRHEKLFF.